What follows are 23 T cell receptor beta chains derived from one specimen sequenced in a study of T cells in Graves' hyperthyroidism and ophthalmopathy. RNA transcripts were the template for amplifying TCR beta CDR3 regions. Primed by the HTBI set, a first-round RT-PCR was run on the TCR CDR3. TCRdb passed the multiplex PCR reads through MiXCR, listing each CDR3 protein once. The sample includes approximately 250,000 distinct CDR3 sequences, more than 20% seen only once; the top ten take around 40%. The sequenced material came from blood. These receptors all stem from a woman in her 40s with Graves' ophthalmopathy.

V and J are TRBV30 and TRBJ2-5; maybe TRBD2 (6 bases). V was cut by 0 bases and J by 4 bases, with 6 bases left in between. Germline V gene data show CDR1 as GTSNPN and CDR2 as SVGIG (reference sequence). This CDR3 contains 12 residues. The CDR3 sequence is CAWSVGRETQYF. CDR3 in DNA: TGTGCCTGGAGTGTCGGGAGAGAGACCCAGTACTTC. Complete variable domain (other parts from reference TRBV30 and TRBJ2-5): SQTIHQWPATLVQPVGSPLSLECTVEGTSNPNLYWYRQAAGRGLQLLFYSVGIGQISSEVPQNLSASRPQDRQFILSSKKLLLSDSGFYLCAWSVGRETQYFGPGTRLLVL.

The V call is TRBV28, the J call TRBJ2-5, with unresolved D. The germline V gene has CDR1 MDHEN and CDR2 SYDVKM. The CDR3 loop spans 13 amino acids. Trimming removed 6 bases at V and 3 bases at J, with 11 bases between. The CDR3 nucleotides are TGTGCCAGCAGGCTGGGCTCGGAAGAGACCCAGTACTTC. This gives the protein CASRLGSEETQYF.

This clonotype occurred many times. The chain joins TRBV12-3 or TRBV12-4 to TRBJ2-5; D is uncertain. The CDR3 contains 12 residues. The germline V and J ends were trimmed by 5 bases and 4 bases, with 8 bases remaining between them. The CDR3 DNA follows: TGTGCCAGCAGTCTCAAGGGAGAGACCCAGTACTTC. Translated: CASSLKGETQYF.

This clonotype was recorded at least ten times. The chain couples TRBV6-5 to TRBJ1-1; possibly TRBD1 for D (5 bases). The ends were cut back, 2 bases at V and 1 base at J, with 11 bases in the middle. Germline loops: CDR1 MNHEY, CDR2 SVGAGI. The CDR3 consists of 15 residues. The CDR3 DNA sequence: TGTGCCAGCAGTTACGGGGGGGGTGCGAACACTGAAGCTTTCTTT. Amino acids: CASSYGGGANTEAFF.

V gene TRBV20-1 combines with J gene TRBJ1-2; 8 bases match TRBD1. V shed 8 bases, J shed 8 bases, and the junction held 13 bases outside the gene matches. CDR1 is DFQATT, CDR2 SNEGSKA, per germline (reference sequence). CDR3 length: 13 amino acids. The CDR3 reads CSTRTGKAGGYTF. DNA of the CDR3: TGCAGTACCCGGACAGGGAAAGCGGGCGGCTACACCTTC.

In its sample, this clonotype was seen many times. Here the CDR3 reads CASSLLASDFREQYF. Here the CDR3 DNA reads TGTGCCAGCAGTTTATTAGCATCAGATTTCCGCGAGCAGTACTTC. This sequence joins TRBV27 and TRBJ2-7; D not resolved. CDR1 is MNHEY, CDR2 SMNVEV, per germline (reference sequence). The length of the CDR3 is 15 residues. Trimming shortened V by 1 base and J by 6 bases, and 16 bases separated the two germline ends.

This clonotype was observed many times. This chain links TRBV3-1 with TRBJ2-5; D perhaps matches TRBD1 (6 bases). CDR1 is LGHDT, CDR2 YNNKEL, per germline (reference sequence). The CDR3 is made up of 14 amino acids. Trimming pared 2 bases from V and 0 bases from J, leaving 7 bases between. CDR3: CASSQTGNQETQYF. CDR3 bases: TGTGCCAGCAGCCAAACAGGGAACCAAGAGACCCAGTACTTC.

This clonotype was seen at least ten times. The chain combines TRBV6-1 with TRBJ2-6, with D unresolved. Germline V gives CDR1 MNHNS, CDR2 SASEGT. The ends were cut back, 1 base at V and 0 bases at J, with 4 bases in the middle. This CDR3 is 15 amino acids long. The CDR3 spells CASSEEFSGANVLTF. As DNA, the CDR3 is TGTGCCAGCAGTGAAGAGTTCTCTGGGGCCAACGTCCTGACTTTC.

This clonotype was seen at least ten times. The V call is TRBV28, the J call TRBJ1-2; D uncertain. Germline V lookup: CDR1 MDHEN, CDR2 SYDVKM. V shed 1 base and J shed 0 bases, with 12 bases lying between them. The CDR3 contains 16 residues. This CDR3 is CASSLYGRGSNYGYTF. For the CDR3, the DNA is TGTGCCAGCAGTTTATACGGCCGAGGATCTAACTATGGCTACACCTTC.

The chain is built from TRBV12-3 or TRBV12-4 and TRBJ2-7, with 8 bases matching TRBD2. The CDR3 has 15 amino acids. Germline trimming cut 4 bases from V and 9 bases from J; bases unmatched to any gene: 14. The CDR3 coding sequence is TGTGCCAGCAGTTCCCTTGGACTAGCTGCGTCACGGCAGTACTTC. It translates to CASSSLGLAASRQYF.

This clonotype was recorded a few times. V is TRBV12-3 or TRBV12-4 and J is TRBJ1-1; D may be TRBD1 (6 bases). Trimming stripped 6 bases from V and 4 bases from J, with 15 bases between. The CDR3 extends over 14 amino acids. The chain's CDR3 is CASSPNRVSTEAFF. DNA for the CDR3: TGTGCCAGCAGCCCCAACAGGGTCTCCACTGAAGCTTTCTTT.

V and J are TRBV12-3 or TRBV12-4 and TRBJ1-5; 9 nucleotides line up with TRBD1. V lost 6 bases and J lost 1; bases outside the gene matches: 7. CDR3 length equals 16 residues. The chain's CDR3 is CASSTGTGSSNQPQHF. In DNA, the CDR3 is TGTGCCAGCAGCACCGGGACAGGGAGCAGCAATCAGCCCCAGCATTTT.

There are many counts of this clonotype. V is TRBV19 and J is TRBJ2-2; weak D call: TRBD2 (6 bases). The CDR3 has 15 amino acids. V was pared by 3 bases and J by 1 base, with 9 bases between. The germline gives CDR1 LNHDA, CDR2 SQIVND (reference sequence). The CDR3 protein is CASSILAMNTGELFF. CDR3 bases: TGTGCCAGTAGTATTCTAGCGATGAACACCGGGGAGCTGTTTTTT.

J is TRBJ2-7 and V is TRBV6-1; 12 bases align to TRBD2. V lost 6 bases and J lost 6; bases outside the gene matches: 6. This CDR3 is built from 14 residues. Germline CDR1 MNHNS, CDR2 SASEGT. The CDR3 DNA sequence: TGTGCCAGCAGAGAGACGGGACTAGCGGGCGAGCAGTACTTC. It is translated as CASRETGLAGEQYF.

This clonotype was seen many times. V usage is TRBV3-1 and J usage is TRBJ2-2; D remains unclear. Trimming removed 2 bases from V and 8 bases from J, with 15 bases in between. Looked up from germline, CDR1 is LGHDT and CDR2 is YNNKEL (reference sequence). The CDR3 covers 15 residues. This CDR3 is CASSQPSRSSGELFF. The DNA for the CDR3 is TGTGCCAGCAGCCAACCTTCGCGGTCGAGTGGGGAGCTGTTTTTT. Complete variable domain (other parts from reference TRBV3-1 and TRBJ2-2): DTAVSQTPKYLVTQMGNDKSIKCEQNLGHDTMYWYKQDSKKFLKIMFSYNNKELIINETVPNRFSPKSPDKAHLNLHINSLELGDSAVYFCASSQPSRSSGELFFGEGSRLTVL.

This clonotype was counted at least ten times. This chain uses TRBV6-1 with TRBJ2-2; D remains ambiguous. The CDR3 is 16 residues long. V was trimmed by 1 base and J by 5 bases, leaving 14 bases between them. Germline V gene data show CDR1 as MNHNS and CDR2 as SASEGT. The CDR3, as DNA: TGTGCCAGCAGTGAAGTCGGTCAGTGGCAAACCGGGGAGCTGTTTTTT. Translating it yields CASSEVGQWQTGELFF.

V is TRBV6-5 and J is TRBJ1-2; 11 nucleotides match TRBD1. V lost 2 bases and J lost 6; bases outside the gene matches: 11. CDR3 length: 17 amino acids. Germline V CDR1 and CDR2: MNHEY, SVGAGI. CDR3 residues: CASSYISVGTGGDGYTF. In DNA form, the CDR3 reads TGTGCCAGCAGTTACATCTCAGTTGGGACAGGGGGAGATGGCTACACCTTC.

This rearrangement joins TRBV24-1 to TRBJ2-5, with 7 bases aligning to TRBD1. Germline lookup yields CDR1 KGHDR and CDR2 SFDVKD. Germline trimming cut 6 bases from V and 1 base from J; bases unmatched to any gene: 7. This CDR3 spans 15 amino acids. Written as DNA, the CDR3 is TGTGCCACCAGTTCCGGGACAGCCCTCCAAGAGACCCAGTACTTC. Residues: CATSSGTALQETQYF.

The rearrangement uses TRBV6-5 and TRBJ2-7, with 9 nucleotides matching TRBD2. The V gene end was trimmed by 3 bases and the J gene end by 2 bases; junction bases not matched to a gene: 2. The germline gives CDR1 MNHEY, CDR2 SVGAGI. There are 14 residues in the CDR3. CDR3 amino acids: CASSYAGGPYEQYF. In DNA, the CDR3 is TGTGCCAGCAGTTATGCGGGAGGGCCCTACGAGCAGTACTTC.

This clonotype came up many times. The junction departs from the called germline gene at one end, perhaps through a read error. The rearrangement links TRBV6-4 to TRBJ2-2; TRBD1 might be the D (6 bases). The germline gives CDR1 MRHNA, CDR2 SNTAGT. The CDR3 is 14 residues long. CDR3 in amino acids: CASSEQGNTGELFF. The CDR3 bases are TGCGCCAGCAGCGAACAGGGGAACACCGGGGAGCTGTTTTTT.

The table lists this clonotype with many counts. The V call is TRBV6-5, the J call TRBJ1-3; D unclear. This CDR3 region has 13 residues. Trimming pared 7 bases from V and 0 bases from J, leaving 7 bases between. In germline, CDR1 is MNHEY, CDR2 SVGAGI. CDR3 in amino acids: CASNPPSGNTIYF. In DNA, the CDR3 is TGTGCCAGCAACCCTCCCTCTGGAAACACCATATATTTT.

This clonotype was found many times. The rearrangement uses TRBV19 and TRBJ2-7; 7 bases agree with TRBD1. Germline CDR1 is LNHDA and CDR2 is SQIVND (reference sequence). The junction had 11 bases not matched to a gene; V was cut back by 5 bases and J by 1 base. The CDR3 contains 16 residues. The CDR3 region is CASSRPLGTASYEQYF. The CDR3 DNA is TGTGCCAGTAGTCGCCCACTTGGGACAGCTTCCTACGAGCAGTACTTC. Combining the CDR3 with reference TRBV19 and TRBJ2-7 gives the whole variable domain DGGITQSPKYLFRKEGQNVTLSCEQNLNHDAMYWYRQDPGQGLRLIYYSQIVNDFQKGDIAEGYSVSREKKESFPLTVTSAQKNPTAFYLCASSRPLGTASYEQYFGPGTRLTVT.

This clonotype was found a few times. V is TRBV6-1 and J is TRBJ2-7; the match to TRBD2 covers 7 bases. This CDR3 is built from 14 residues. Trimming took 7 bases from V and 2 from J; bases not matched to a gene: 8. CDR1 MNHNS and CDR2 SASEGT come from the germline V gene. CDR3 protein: CASNSLAFAYEQYF. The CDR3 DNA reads TGTGCCAGCAACTCACTAGCGTTCGCCTACGAGCAGTACTTC.